This T cell receptor beta chain was recorded in a study of blood T cell repertoires in COVID-19. Trimming cost V 0 bases and J 6 bases; bases outside gene matches: 6. This CDR3 is 17 amino acids long. Germline loops: CDR1 SGDLS, CDR2 YYNGEE. This table comes from immunoSEQ multiplex PCR, and its TCRdb copy is limited to in-frame clones, with some not included. The sample includes around 150,000 clones, 80% to 90% seen only once; the top ten take less than 4%. Source material: peripheral blood. This sequence joins TRBV9 and TRBJ2-2; 12 bases map to TRBD2. The receptor comes from a woman aged 60-75 years with active COVID-19. CDR3 region: CASSVDSLAGGPGELFF. The CDR3 DNA reads TGTGCCAGCAGCGTAGATTCCCTAGCGGGAGGGCCCGGGGAGCTGTTTTTT.